These T cell receptor beta chains were read from a single sample in a study of shared T cell receptors in the human thymus. Clones were read by immunoSEQ multiplex PCR, and TCRdb kept only the in-frame ones, dropping some. The sample lists some 640,000 clones; around 87% were seen once. The same data also contributed to another study, on human thymus T cells.

The sample was thymocytes. The receptors derive from a boy in the first two years of life with a congenital heart defect. The conserved cysteine and the conserved F or W are not part of the CDR3 here. The D gene is left open where the match is weak.

J gene,V gene,D gene,CDR3 protein
TRBJ1-5,TRBV19,NA,ASSFPRDSNQPQH
TRBJ2-7,TRBV28,TRBD1,ASSSGTGGPYEQY
TRBJ2-5,TRBV28,NA,ASSFREQLQTQY
TRBJ1-5,TRBV7-8,TRBD1,ASSPPGQGHQPQH
TRBJ1-3,TRBV28,TRBD1,ASSFGTGANTIY
TRBJ1-1,TRBV7-9,TRBD1,ASSERPGQYTEAF
TRBJ1-6,TRBV10-1,TRBD1,ASSMGQGNSPLH
TRBJ1-2,TRBV4-1,NA,ASSQAESNYGYT
TRBJ1-5,TRBV19,TRBD1,ASRMPGQREKGSQPQH
TRBJ1-2,TRBV2,TRBD1,ASSVVTGDNGYT
TRBJ1-1,TRBV13,TRBD1,ASSVTGEEVLNTEAF
TRBJ2-5,TRBV15,NA,ATSSTIVTGETQY
TRBJ2-3,TRBV6-6,NA,ASSYQGSSTDTQY
TRBJ2-5,TRBV7-2,TRBD2,ASSLDLSGRGGETQY
TRBJ1-1,TRBV20-1,NA,SARTEAF
TRBJ1-1,TRBV6-1,TRBD1,ASRLRQGPPEAF
TRBJ2-1,TRBV27,NA,ASSLSGPGFVNEQF
TRBJ1-5,TRBV4-1,NA,ASSQDDTWSNQPQH
TRBJ2-7,TRBV7-8,NA,ASSLGSGLPYEQY
TRBJ1-1,TRBV29-1,TRBD1,SVPGTGYGMNTEAF
TRBJ1-5,TRBV30,TRBD1,AWSVRGDRGRGGSNQPQH
TRBJ2-1,TRBV5-1,TRBD2,ASSFCRGSSYNEQF
TRBJ2-1,TRBV7-2,TRBD1,ASSLDDRAVSYNEQF
TRBJ1-3,TRBV28,NA,ASSSKDQGRGNTIY
TRBJ2-3,TRBV28,NA,ASSGFRGRTDTQY
TRBJ2-7,TRBV6-5,NA,ASSQHPYEQY
TRBJ2-1,TRBV14,NA,ASSQERARGPTNEQF
TRBJ2-1,TRBV19,TRBD2,ASQGLAGYNEQF
TRBJ2-2,TRBV27,TRBD1,ASSSGQVAGELF
TRBJ1-1,TRBV4-1,NA,ASRIQGPVSDTEAF
TRBJ1-6,TRBV19,TRBD1,ASRGGDRGYNSPLH
TRBJ2-3,TRBV7-6,NA,ASSFLGEDTDTQY
TRBJ1-2,TRBV4-3,NA,ASSQEAGTTYGYT
TRBJ2-1,TRBV2,TRBD2,ASSDSGKGYNEQF
TRBJ2-6,TRBV5-3,NA,ARSLVYFLSIPPEPGERFVLT
TRBJ1-1,TRBV30,TRBD1,AWSVRGRGDTEAF
TRBJ1-3,TRBV28,NA,ASSSPRTDSGNTIY
TRBJ2-1,TRBV14,NA,ASSQERESSNEQF
TRBJ2-1,TRBV19,TRBD2,ASSRPGLAVVDEQF
TRBJ2-7,TRBV4-3,NA,ASSQDAMRVEQY
TRBJ2-2,TRBV7-2,NA,ASSNHSRGVNTGELF
TRBJ2-2,TRBV30,NA,AWKRRGPNTGELF
TRBJ1-1,TRBV14,NA,ASSQDWGEGREAF
TRBJ2-3,TRBV6-6,TRBD2,ASRTLASQADTQY
TRBJ1-3,TRBV28,NA,ASEGGGTPGNTIY
TRBJ2-3,TRBV27,TRBD1,ASSRRVDTGQLTDTQY
TRBJ2-7,TRBV7-9,NA,ASSLEGSDEQY
TRBJ2-7,TRBV9,NA,ASSTSQGSYEQY
TRBJ1-1,TRBV28,NA,ASSITQGYTEAF
TRBJ2-7,TRBV28,TRBD1,ASRDRCSYEQY
TRBJ1-1,TRBV5-1,TRBD1,ASSVGTGHNTEAF
TRBJ2-5,TRBV9,NA,ASSPWGGKGETQY
TRBJ2-7,TRBV11-2,TRBD1,ASSRQGPGTPSEQY
TRBJ2-7,TRBV4-3,NA,ASSRIADSYEQY
TRBJ2-7,TRBV14,TRBD2,ASSPGASGPPSYEQY
TRBJ2-3,TRBV5-4,TRBD2,ASSLGLAGERETQY
TRBJ1-5,TRBV28,TRBD1,ASSLRYRGGRNSNQPQH
TRBJ1-1,TRBV5-8,TRBD1,ASRPGDRGWRIRSEAF
TRBJ1-1,TRBV9,NA,ASSPAPDRLMNTEAF
TRBJ1-1,TRBV5-6,TRBD1,ASSTRDRTGNTEAF